Shown below are 9 T cell receptor beta chains from a single sample sequenced in a study of blood T cell repertoires in COVID-19. The data were produced by immunoSEQ multiplex PCR, yet TCRdb's version contains in-frame clones alone and is incomplete. In the table there are hundreds of thousands of clones, around 88% of which are singletons. The material sequenced was peripheral blood. Receptors were obtained from a woman aged 30 to 39 with COVID-19, enrolled during active disease.

The rearrangement uses TRBV24-1 and TRBJ2-3; 12 bases fit TRBD2. The CDR3 is made up of 15 amino acids. Trimming at V came to 2 bases and at J to 11 bases, leaving 7 bases not matched to a gene. CDR1 and CDR2 from the germline V gene are KGHDR and SFDVKD. CDR3 region: CATSDWPSGGEVQYF. CDR3 nucleotide sequence: TGTGCCACCAGTGATTGGCCTAGCGGGGGGGAGGTGCAGTATTTT.

V gene TRBV5-1 combines with J gene TRBJ2-6, with no clear D. The CDR3 contains 15 residues. V lost 1 base, J lost 0 bases, and 5 bases lay in between. CDR1 and CDR2 from the germline V gene are SGHRS and YFSETQ. The CDR3 region is CASSLTNSGANVLTF. CDR3 in DNA: TGCGCCAGCAGCTTGACAAACTCTGGGGCCAACGTCCTGACTTTC.

This clone appeared a few times. This sequence joins TRBV18 and TRBJ2-1, with 8 bases identical to TRBD2. Germline CDR1 KGHSH, CDR2 LQKENI. There are 16 residues in the CDR3. V was clipped by 1 base and J by 5 bases; unmatched bases: 7. The CDR3 sequence: CASSPRAGGQDNEQFF. CDR3 sequence (DNA): TGTGCCAGCTCACCACGGGCGGGGGGTCAGGACAATGAGCAGTTCTTC.

Concerning this clone itself: Distinct nucleotide sequences in the sample also encode this CDR3. The chain is built from TRBV7-9 and TRBJ1-4, with 7 bases aligning to TRBD1. V shed 5 bases and J 1 base; nucleotides not matched to a gene: 4. The germline CDR1 and CDR2 sequences are SEHNR and FQNEAQ (reference sequence). This CDR3 is built from 15 residues. The CDR3 reads CASSPRQGTNEKLFF. DNA for the CDR3: TGTGCCAGCAGCCCCAGACAGGGAACTAATGAAAAACTGTTTTTT.

This clone was detected only a few times. The chain is built from TRBV10-3 and TRBJ2-5, with TRBD1 matching over 7 bases. The length of the CDR3 is 15 residues. Trimming cost V 7 bases and J 4 bases; bases outside gene matches: 12. The germline V gene has CDR1 ENHRY and CDR2 SYGVKD. CDR3 bases: TGTGCCATCAACCCCGACCCGACAGGGAGAGAGACCCAGTACTTC. Translated, it gives CAINPDPTGRETQYF.

The chain links TRBV30 to TRBJ1-4, with D unresolved. Trimming took 3 bases from V and 6 from J, leaving 11 bases between them. From germline, CDR1 is GTSNPN and CDR2 SVGIG (reference sequence). CDR3 length equals 13 residues. CDR3 sequence reads: CAWRGRLDEKLFF. The CDR3 DNA reads as TGTGCCTGGAGGGGCAGGCTGGATGAAAAACTGTTTTTT.

This clone qualifies as medium-sized (0.01 to 0.1%). The chain links TRBV4-3 to TRBJ2-1; no reliable D call. Germline CDR1 reads LGHNA; CDR2 reads YSLEER. This CDR3 region has 16 residues. The V end was cut by 0 bases, the J end by 5 bases, with 14 bases between. The CDR3 reads CASSQDRVSRNNEQFF. CDR3 bases: TGCGCCAGCAGCCAAGATCGGGTTTCGAGAAACAATGAGCAGTTCTTC.

J is TRBJ2-5 and V is TRBV5-1, with a tentative D call TRBD1 (6 bases). The V gene's germline CDR1 is SGHRS and CDR2 YFSETQ. Trimming took 4 bases from V and 5 from J, leaving 9 bases between them. The CDR3 spans 12 residues. This CDR3 is CASSGGRETQYF. CDR3 DNA sequence: TGCGCCAGCAGCGGGGGCAGGGAGACCCAGTACTTC.

This chain links TRBV2 with TRBJ2-1; TRBD2 matches 15 bases. The V gene end was trimmed by 8 bases and the J gene end by 5 bases; junction bases not matched to a gene: 7. The CDR3 has 16 amino acids. The germline V gene encodes CDR1 SNHLY and CDR2 FYNNEI. CDR3 sequence reads: CASYRTSGGADNEQFF. CDR3 DNA sequence: TGTGCCAGCTACCGGACTAGCGGGGGGGCAGACAATGAGCAGTTCTTC. The whole variable domain, filled in from reference TRBV2 and TRBJ2-1, reads EPEVTQTPSHQVTQMGQEVILRCVPISNHLYFYWYRQILGQKVEFLVSFYNNEISEKSEIFDDQFSVERPDGSNFTLKIRSTKLEDSAMYFCASYRTSGGADNEQFFGPGTRLTVL.